This T cell receptor beta chain appears in the sequencing data of a study of T cell changes during pregnancy in multiple sclerosis (dated by TCRdb to between 2018 and 2021). In terms of the full investigation: In women with multiple sclerosis, the researchers looked at how the T cell repertoire shifted as pregnancy progressed.

CDR3 length: 15 amino acids, cysteine to phenylalanine. The retained sequence is limited to the CDR3, 45 bases, with the frame set at the first base. The germline V end is reduced by 5 bases and the J end by 4 bases; junction bases left unmatched: 5. CDR1 is given as SNHLY and CDR2 as FYNNEI, both from the germline V gene. With respect to this clone: Its specific antigen is unknown. Base-call qualities are not available, and no considerably larger clone is one nucleotide away.

Libraries came from the immunoSEQ multiplex PCR assay. TCRdb holds this immuneACCESS table with in-frame rearrangements only. Some clones are missing; in checked studies, unresolved V genes explain under half, and the rest has no known cause. The sample profile shows roughly 75,000 clones; 89% of them were found once. The top ten clones comprise approximately 2% of the sample. This material consisted of peripheral blood, taken before pregnancy. The sequence was obtained from a female donor with multiple sclerosis, enrolled in a pregnancy study. The sequence is built from TRBV2 and TRBJ2-5, with 12 bases matching TRBD2. The bases are TGTGCCAGCAGTCTGACTAGCGGGGGCGGAGAGACCCAGTACTTC. It specifies CASSLTSGGGETQYF.